Below are 21 T cell receptor beta chains sequenced from a single sample in a study of OX40 agonist ivuxolimab in advanced cancers. TCRdb keeps only in-frame clones here, not all; method: immunoSEQ multiplex PCR. Among about 80,000 clones, 65% to 90% were seen once, and the ten largest hold over 1.5%. The sample consisted of CD4+ or CD8+ T cells sorted from blood, taken in a trial of the OX40 agonist ivuxolimab. The receptors were sampled from an adult with an advanced solid tumor such as melanoma, head and neck, liver or kidney cancer.

The V gene is TRBV14, the J gene TRBJ2-7, with D possibly TRBD1 on 6 matching bases. The CDR3 loop spans 15 amino acids. Germline V CDR1 and CDR2: SGHDN, FVKESK. The CDR3 DNA follows: TGTGCAACAGCCCCCATTCGGACAGTCTCCTACGAGCAGTACTTC. Translated: CATAPIRTVSYEQYF.

This clone was found once. The chain uses TRBV19 and TRBJ2-3; D gene unclear. The CDR3 sequence is 16 residues long. Germline values: CDR1 LNHDA, CDR2 SQIVND (reference sequence). Trimming pared 6 bases from V and 2 bases from J, leaving 18 bases between. CDR3 in amino acids: CASSPQKGRFTDTQYF. The CDR3 DNA is TGTGCCAGTAGCCCCCAGAAGGGTCGCTTCACAGATACGCAGTATTTT.

This clone occurred once. The chain has TRBV9 and TRBJ1-1; TRBD1 aligns across 9 bases. The CDR3 has 17 amino acids. Germline V gives CDR1 SGDLS, CDR2 YYNGEE. The ends lost 4 bases at V and 0 bases at J; junction bases unmatched: 10. The CDR3 DNA reads as TGTGCCAGCAGCTCGGGGGGACAGGGATTCATGAACACTGAAGCTTTCTTT. This encodes CASSSGGQGFMNTEAFF.

V gene TRBV6-6 combines with J gene TRBJ1-6; TRBD1 matches 7 bases. Germline V gene sequence: CDR1 MNHNY, CDR2 SVGAGI (reference sequence). The J segment lost 9 bases and the V segment lost 5 bases, leaving 10 bases of the junction unmatched. CDR3 length equals 15 residues. The CDR3 loop reads CASSEGQPFSSPLHF. CDR3 bases: TGTGCCAGCAGTGAGGGACAGCCGTTTAGTTCACCCCTCCACTTT.

The chain has TRBV5-8 and TRBJ2-1; D is unclear. This CDR3 spans 11 amino acids. Per germline, CDR1 SGHTS and CDR2 YDEGEE. Trimming left V 4 bases short and J 5 bases short, with 4 bases between. The CDR3 region is CASSTHNEQFF. CDR3 bases: TGTGCCAGCAGCACCCACAATGAGCAGTTCTTC.

This clone has a handful of counts. The chain has TRBV29-1 and TRBJ1-5; D ambiguous. In germline, CDR1 is SQVTM, CDR2 ANQGSEA. This CDR3 is built from 11 residues. V gave up 4 bases and J gave up 5 bases, with 6 bases separating them. CDR3 sequence (DNA): TGCAGCGTTGGGGCAGATCAGCCCCAGCATTTT. Its translation: CSVGADQPQHF.

This clone was found a few times. V is TRBV11-2 and J is TRBJ2-7; 14 bases align to TRBD2. V trimming: 2 bases; J trimming: 4 bases; junction bases outside the gene matches: 10. The CDR3 is 18 residues long. Germline CDR1 SGHAT, CDR2 FQNNGV. CDR3 region: CASSLMGLAGATHYEQYF. For the CDR3, the DNA is TGTGCCAGCAGCTTAATGGGACTAGCGGGAGCAACTCATTACGAGCAGTACTTC.

The V gene is TRBV2, the J gene TRBJ1-3; perhaps TRBD1 as D (6 bases). Germline CDR1 SNHLY, CDR2 FYNNEI. This CDR3 contains 15 residues. Trimming stripped 5 bases from V and 2 bases from J, with 13 bases between. The CDR3 spells CASSQQGRAGNTIYF. In DNA, the CDR3 is TGTGCCAGCAGTCAACAGGGAAGGGCTGGAAACACCATATATTTT.

This clone was found once. The J gene is TRBJ1-2, the V gene TRBV4-3; TRBD1 might be the D (5 bases). V shed 0 bases and J shed 8 bases, with 13 bases lying between them. The V gene's germline CDR1 is LGHNA and CDR2 YSLEER. The CDR3 contains 14 residues. The CDR3 reads CASSQEHGRTGYTF. The CDR3 bases are TGCGCCAGCAGCCAAGAACACGGAAGGACAGGCTACACCTTC.

The CDR3 coding sequence is TGTGCCAGCAGTCCAGGGGGTTGGCAGCCCCAGCATTTT. Amino acid sequence: CASSPGGWQPQHF. This chain uses TRBV28 with TRBJ1-5; 7 bases line up with TRBD1. The CDR3 length is 13 residues. The germline CDR1 and CDR2 sequences are MDHEN and SYDVKM. Trimming took 5 bases from V and 7 from J; bases not matched to a gene: 5.

The CDR3 protein is CASSFGGYSTDTQYF. The CDR3 nucleotides are TGTGCCAGCAGCTTTGGAGGATATAGCACAGATACGCAGTATTTT. This chain links TRBV7-2 with TRBJ2-3; a possible D gene is TRBD2 (5 bases). Germline V lookup: CDR1 SGHTA, CDR2 FQGNSA. This CDR3 is 15 amino acids long. Trimming cost V 3 bases and J 0 bases, with 10 bases left between them.

This chain links TRBV28 with TRBJ2-7; 8 bases are a match to TRBD1. The V segment lost 2 bases and the J segment 6 bases; nucleotides outside the gene matches: 9. The CDR3 length is 15 residues. CDR1 is MDHEN and CDR2 is SYDVKM in the germline V gene. The CDR3 sequence: CASSLALGQGPEQYF. CDR3 sequence (DNA): TGTGCCAGCAGTTTAGCCCTCGGACAGGGACCCGAGCAGTACTTC.

For this clone: One end of the junction fails to match germline, which may point to a read error. The chain has TRBV7-2 and TRBJ1-1, with D perhaps matching TRBD1 (6 bases). CDR1 is SGHTA and CDR2 is FQGNSA in the germline V gene. CDR3 length equals 12 residues. CDR3 DNA sequence: TGTGCCAGCAGCCAGGGGAGGGCGAGTCGCATCTTT. This sequence encodes CASSQGRASRIF.

The V and J genes are TRBV5-4 and TRBJ1-2; TRBD1 might be the D (6 bases). The length of the CDR3 is 13 residues. The germline gives CDR1 SGHNT, CDR2 YYREEE (reference sequence). Trimming shortened V by 2 bases and J by 5 bases, and 10 bases separated the two germline ends. This CDR3 is CASSFGRGYGYTF. In DNA form, the CDR3 reads TGTGCCAGCAGCTTCGGCAGGGGTTATGGCTACACCTTC.

This clone appeared a single time. This sequence joins TRBV5-6 and TRBJ2-5; D perhaps matches TRBD2 (5 bases). CDR1 and CDR2 from the germline V gene are SGHDT and YYEEEE. This CDR3 is 14 amino acids long. Trimming pared 4 bases from V and 5 bases from J, leaving 15 bases between. CDR3 bases: TGTGCCAGCAGCGAGGGCCCCCGCGGGGAGACCCAGTACTTC. Encoded protein: CASSEGPRGETQYF.

This sequence joins TRBV7-2 and TRBJ1-1; D ambiguous. The germline gives CDR1 SGHTA, CDR2 FQGNSA. The CDR3 extends over 14 amino acids. The V gene lost 5 bases and the J gene lost 1 base, with 11 bases spanning the gap. The CDR3 nucleotides read TGTGCCAGCAGCCCCCTGGGAACGAACACTGAAGCTTTCTTT. This translates into CASSPLGTNTEAFF.

Concerning this clone: Its ends do not fully match the called genes, so a read error is possible. The chain carries TRBV4-3 and TRBJ1-2; 7 bases are shared with TRBD1. The CDR3 consists of 13 residues. Germline V gene data show CDR1 as LGHNA and CDR2 as YSLEER. The CDR3 DNA reads TGCGCCAGCAGCCGCCTAGGGGGCTTTGGCTACATCTTC. Protein product: CASSRLGGFGYIF.

The chain couples TRBV19 to TRBJ1-5, with a tentative D call TRBD1 (6 bases). There are 15 residues in the CDR3. V was clipped by 3 bases and J by 7 bases, with 16 bases between them. Germline values: CDR1 LNHDA, CDR2 SQIVND (reference sequence). As DNA, the CDR3 is TGTGCCAGTAGTATTTCGGACAGAGGAGGGCAGCCCCAGCATTTT. It translates to CASSISDRGGQPQHF.

The chain employs TRBV12-5 and TRBJ2-6; TRBD2 might be the D (7 bases). The germline gives CDR1 LGHNT, CDR2 FRNRAP. CDR3 size: 20 residues. V gave up 0 bases and J gave up 2 bases, with 20 bases separating them. The CDR3 here is CASGLVIDGGPPPGANVLTF. The CDR3 coding sequence is TGTGCTAGTGGTTTGGTAATCGACGGGGGGCCTCCGCCTGGGGCCAACGTCCTGACTTTC.

This chain joins TRBV29-1 and TRBJ1-1, with D unresolved. The CDR3 spans 12 residues. Germline assignment: CDR1 SQVTM and CDR2 ANQGSEA. Trimming removed 6 bases at V and 0 bases at J, with 8 bases between. The CDR3 sequence: CSVAWLNTEAFF. The CDR3 nucleotides read TGCAGCGTAGCCTGGTTGAACACTGAAGCTTTCTTT.

Details on this clone: Other nucleotide sequences from this sample produce the same CDR3. The genes are TRBV28 and TRBJ2-3; D ambiguous. The CDR3 covers 15 residues. Germline values: CDR1 MDHEN, CDR2 SYDVKM. V was trimmed by 6 bases and J by 0 bases, leaving 13 bases between them. The CDR3 protein is CASSLLGPSTDTQYF. The CDR3 DNA sequence: TGTGCCAGCAGCCTTCTAGGGCCAAGCACAGATACGCAGTATTTT.